This T cell receptor beta chain originates from a study of T cell responses to AZD1222 COVID-19 vaccine. Some clones are missing from TCRdb's copy, which holds only in-frame ones; the method was immunoSEQ multiplex PCR. Of fewer than 120,000 clones detected, 88% appear once; the ten largest clones hold 1.5% to 2%. V shed 6 bases and J 6 bases; nucleotides not matched to a gene: 5. There are 12 residues in the CDR3. The specimen comprised peripheral blood, sampled on day 0 of AZD1222 vaccination. The chain links TRBV12-3 or TRBV12-4 to TRBJ2-7; 7 bases fit TRBD2. This TCR was recovered from an adult in good health. The CDR3 region has the DNA TGTGCCAGCAGCCGCACTAGCGTCGAGCAGTACTTC. Amino acids: CASSRTSVEQYF.